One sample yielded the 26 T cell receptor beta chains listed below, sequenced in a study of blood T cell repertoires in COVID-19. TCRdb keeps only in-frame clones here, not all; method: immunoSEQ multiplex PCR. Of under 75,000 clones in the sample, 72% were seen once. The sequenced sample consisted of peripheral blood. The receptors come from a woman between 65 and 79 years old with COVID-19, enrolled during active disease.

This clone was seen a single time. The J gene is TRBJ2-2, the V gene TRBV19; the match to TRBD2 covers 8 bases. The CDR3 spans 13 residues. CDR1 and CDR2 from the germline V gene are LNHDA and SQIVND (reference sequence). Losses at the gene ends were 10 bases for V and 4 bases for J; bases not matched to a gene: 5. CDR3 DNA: TGTGCCACCTCCGGGGGGGCCACCGGGGAGCTGTTTTTT. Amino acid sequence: CATSGGATGELFF.

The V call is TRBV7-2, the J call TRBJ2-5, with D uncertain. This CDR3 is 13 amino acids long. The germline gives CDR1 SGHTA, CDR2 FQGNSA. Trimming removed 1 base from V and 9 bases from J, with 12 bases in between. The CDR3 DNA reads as TGTGCCAGCAGCTTAGTGGGCCCCACTTCCCAGTACTTC. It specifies CASSLVGPTSQYF.

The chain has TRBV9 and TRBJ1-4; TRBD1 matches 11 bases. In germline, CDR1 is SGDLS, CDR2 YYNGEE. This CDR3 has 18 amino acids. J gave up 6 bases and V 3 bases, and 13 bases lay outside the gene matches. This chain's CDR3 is CASSALTRDRGYYEKLFF. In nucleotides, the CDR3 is TGTGCCAGCAGCGCTCTAACCCGGGACAGGGGGTACTATGAAAAACTGTTTTTT.

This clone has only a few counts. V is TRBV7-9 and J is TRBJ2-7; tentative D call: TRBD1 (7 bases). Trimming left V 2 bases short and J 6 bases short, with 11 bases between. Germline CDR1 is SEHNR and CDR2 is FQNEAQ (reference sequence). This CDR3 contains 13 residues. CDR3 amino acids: CASSLSGGSEQYV. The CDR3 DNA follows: TGTGCCAGCAGCTTATCAGGGGGGAGCGAGCAGTACGTC.

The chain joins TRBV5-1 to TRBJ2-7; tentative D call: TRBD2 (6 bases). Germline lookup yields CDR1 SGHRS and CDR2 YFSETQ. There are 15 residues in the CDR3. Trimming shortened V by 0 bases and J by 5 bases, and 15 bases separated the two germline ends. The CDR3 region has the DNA TGCGCCAGCAGCTTGGCGGGGGAAGGGTACGACGAGCAGTACTTC. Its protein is CASSLAGEGYDEQYF.

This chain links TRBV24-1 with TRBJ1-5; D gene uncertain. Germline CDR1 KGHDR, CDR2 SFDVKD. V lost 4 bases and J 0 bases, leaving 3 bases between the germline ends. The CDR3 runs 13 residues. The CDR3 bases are TGTGCCACCAGTGACGGTAGCAATCAGCCCCAGCATTTT. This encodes CATSDGSNQPQHF.

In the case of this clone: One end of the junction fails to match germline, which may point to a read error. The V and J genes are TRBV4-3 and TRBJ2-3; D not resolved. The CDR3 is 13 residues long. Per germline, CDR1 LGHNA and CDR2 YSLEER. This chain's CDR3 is CAGSQGQTDTQYF. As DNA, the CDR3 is TGCGCCGGCAGCCAAGGGCAGACAGATACGCAGTATTTT.

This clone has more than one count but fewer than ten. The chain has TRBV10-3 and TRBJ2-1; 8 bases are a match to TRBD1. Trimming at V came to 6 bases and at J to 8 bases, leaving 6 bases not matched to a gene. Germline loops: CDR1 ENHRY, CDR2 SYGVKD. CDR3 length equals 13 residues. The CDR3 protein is CAISGAGGDEQFF. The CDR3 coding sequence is TGTGCCATCAGCGGGGCAGGGGGCGATGAGCAGTTCTTC.

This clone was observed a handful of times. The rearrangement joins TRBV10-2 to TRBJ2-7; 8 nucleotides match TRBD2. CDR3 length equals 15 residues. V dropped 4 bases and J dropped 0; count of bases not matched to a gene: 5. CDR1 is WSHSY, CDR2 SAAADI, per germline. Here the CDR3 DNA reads TGCGCCAGCAGTGCGACTAGCGTAAGCTCCTACGAGCAGTACGTC. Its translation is CASSATSVSSYEQYV.

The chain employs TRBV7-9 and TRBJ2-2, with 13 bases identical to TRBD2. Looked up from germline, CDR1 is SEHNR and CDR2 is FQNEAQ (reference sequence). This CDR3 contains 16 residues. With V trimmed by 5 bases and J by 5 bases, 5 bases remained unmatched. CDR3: CASSGGLAGETGELFF. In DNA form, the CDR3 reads TGTGCCAGCAGCGGCGGACTAGCGGGAGAGACCGGGGAGCTGTTTTTT.

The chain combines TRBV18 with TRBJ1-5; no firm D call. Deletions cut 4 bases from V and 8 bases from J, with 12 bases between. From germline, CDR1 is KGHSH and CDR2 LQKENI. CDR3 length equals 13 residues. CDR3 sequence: CASSRNYDEPQHF. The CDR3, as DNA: TGTGCCAGCTCACGCAACTATGATGAGCCCCAGCATTTT.

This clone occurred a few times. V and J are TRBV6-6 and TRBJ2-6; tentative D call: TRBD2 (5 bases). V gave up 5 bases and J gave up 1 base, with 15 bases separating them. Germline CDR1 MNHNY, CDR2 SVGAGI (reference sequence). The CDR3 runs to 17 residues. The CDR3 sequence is CASSPKGVGSGANVLTF. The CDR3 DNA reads TGTGCCAGCAGTCCCAAGGGAGTCGGGTCTGGGGCCAACGTCCTGACTTTC.

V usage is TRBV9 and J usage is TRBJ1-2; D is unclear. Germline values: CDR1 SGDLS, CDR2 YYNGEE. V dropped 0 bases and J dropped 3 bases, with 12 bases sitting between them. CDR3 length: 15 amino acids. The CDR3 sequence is CASSVGAGPDYGYTF. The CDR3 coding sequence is TGTGCCAGCAGCGTAGGGGCAGGTCCGGACTATGGCTACACCTTC.

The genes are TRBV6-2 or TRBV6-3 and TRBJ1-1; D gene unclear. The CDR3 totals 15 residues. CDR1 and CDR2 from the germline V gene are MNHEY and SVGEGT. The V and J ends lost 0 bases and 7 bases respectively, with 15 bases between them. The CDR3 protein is CASSYSVLAAGEAFF. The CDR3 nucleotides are TGTGCCAGCAGTTACTCAGTCCTCGCGGCCGGTGAAGCTTTCTTT.

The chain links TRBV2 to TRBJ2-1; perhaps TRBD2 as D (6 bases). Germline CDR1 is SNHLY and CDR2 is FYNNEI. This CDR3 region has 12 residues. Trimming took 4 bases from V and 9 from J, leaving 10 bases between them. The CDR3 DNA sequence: TGTGCCAGCAGTGGGGGGGAGGCTGAGCAGTTCTTC. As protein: CASSGGEAEQFF. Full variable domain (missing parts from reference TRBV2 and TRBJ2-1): EPEVTQTPSHQVTQMGQEVILRCVPISNHLYFYWYRQILGQKVEFLVSFYNNEISEKSEIFDDQFSVERPDGSNFTLKIRSTKLEDSAMYFCASSGGEAEQFFGPGTRLTVL.

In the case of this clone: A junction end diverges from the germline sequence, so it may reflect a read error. The CDR3 nucleotides are TGTGCCAGCAGTGAAGCGACGGGGGAGATCTTC. Its translation: CASSEATGEIF. The chain carries TRBV6-1 and TRBJ1-2; a possible D gene is TRBD1 (5 bases). This CDR3 comprises 11 residues. The germline V gene encodes CDR1 MNHNS and CDR2 SASEGT.

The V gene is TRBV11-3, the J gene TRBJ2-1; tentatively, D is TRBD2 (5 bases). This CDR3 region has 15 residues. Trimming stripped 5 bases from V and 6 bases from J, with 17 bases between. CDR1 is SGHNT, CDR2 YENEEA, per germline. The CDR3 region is CASSPRVGDSNEQFF. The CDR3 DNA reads TGTGCCAGCAGCCCGCGGGTGGGAGATTCCAATGAGCAGTTCTTC. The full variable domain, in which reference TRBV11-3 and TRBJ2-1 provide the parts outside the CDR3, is EAGVVQSPRYKIIEKKQPVAFWCNPISGHNTLYWYLQNLGQGPELLIRYENEEAVDDSQLPKDRFSAERLKGVDSTLKIQPAELGDSAVYLCASSPRVGDSNEQFFGPGTRLTVL.

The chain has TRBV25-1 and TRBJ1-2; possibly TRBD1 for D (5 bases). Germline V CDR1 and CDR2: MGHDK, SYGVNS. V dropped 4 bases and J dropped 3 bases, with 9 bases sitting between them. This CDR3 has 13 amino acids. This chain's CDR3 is CASSVGEDYGYTF. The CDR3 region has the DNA TGTGCCAGCAGTGTAGGGGAGGACTATGGCTACACCTTC.

The CDR3 loop is CASSLGPNYGYTF. The CDR3 DNA reads TGTGCCAGCAGCTTGGGCCCCAACTATGGCTACACCTTC. The J gene is TRBJ1-2, the V gene TRBV7-3; D uncertain. The V end lost 3 bases, the J end lost 2 bases, and 7 bases lay between the germline ends. CDR3 length equals 13 residues. Germline lookup yields CDR1 SGHTA and CDR2 FQGTGA.

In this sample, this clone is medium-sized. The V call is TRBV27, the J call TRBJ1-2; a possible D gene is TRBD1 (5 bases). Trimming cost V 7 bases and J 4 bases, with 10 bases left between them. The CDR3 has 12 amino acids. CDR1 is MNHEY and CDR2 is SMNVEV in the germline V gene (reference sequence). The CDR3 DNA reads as TGTGCCAGCACGGGCGGGGGCTATGGCTACACCTTC. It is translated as CASTGGGYGYTF.

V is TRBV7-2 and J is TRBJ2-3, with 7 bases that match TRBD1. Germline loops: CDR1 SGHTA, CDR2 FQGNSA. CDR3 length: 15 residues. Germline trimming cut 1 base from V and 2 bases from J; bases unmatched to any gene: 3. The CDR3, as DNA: TGTGCCAGCAGCTTAGAGGGACAGAACACAGATACGCAGTATTTT. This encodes CASSLEGQNTDTQYF.

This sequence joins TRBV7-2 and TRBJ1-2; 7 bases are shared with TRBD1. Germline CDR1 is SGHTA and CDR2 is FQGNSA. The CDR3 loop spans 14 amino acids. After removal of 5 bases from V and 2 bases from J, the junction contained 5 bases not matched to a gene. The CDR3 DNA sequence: TGTGCCAGCAGCAAACAGGGGTTCAACTATGGCTACACCTTC. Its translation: CASSKQGFNYGYTF.

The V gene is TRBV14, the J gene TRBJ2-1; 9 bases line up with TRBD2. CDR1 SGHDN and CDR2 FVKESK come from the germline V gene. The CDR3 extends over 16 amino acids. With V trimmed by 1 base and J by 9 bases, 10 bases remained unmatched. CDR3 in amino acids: CASSQVVLAGAVEQFF. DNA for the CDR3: TGTGCCAGCAGCCAAGTAGTTTTAGCGGGAGCGGTTGAGCAGTTCTTC.

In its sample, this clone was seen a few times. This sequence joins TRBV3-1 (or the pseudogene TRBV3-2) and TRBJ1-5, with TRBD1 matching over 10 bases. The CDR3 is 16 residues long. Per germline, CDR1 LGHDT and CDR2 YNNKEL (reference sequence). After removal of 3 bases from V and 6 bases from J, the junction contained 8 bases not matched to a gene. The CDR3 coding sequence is TGTGCCAGCAGCCATTGTCCGGGACAGGGGCGTCAGCCCCAGCATTTT. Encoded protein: CASSHCPGQGRQPQHF.

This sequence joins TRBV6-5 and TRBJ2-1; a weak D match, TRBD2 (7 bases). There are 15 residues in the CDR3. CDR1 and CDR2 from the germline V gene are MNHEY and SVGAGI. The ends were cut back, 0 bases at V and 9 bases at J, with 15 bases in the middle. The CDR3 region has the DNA TGTGCCAGCAGTTACTCGAGGGGGACTACCATTGAGCAGTTCTTC. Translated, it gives CASSYSRGTTIEQFF.

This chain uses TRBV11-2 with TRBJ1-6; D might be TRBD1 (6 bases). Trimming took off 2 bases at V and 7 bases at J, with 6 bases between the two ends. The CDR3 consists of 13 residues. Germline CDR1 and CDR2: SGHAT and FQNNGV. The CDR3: CASSLQGNSPLHF. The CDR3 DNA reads TGTGCCAGCAGCTTACAGGGGAATTCACCCCTCCACTTT.